The 28 T cell receptor beta chains presented below share a single source sample, sequenced in a study of blood T cell repertoires in COVID-19. Data came from immunoSEQ multiplex PCR; TCRdb stores just in-frame clones and leaves some out. Of a few hundred thousand clones detected, 80% to 90% appear once; the ten largest clones hold 15% to 20%. Specimen: peripheral blood. Receptor source: a man in his thirties or forties with active or convalescent COVID-19.

The V call is TRBV6-5, the J call TRBJ1-2, with D tentatively TRBD1 (6 bases). This CDR3 has 13 amino acids. The V gene's germline CDR1 is MNHEY and CDR2 SVGAGI. V was cut by 5 bases and J by 8 bases, with 15 bases left in between. The CDR3 bases are TGTGCCAGCAGTCCGGACAGTGCAGAGGGCTACACCTTC. It specifies CASSPDSAEGYTF.

V usage is TRBV6-5 and J usage is TRBJ1-1; D gene unclear. With 2 bases removed from V and 4 bases from J, the gap between germline ends came to 8 bases. The CDR3 is 13 residues long. Germline V gene sequence: CDR1 MNHEY, CDR2 SVGAGI. The CDR3 DNA follows: TGTGCCAGCAGTTACATTGGCAGCACTGAAGCTTTCTTT. Translation gives CASSYIGSTEAFF.

The chain is built from TRBV7-9 and TRBJ2-1, with TRBD2 as a possible D gene (6 bases). V gave up 5 bases and J gave up 9 bases, with 23 bases separating them. This CDR3 comprises 16 residues. The germline V gene has CDR1 SEHNR and CDR2 FQNEAQ (reference sequence). In nucleotides, the CDR3 is TGTGCCAGCAGCCGACTCGGGACGGGCGGGATAAGTGAGCAGTTCTTC. It is translated as CASSRLGTGGISEQFF.

In its sample, this clone was seen a few times. This chain uses TRBV25-1 with TRBJ2-7, with 7 positions matching TRBD1. The trim removed 3 bases at V and 0 bases at J, leaving 8 bases unmatched. Germline CDR1 MGHDK, CDR2 SYGVNS. The CDR3 runs to 16 residues. This chain's CDR3 is CASSDNNRGSSYEQYF. CDR3 nucleotide sequence: TGTGCCAGCAGTGACAACAACAGGGGAAGCTCCTACGAGCAGTACTTC.

The V gene is TRBV7-3, the J gene TRBJ2-5; 9 nucleotides agree with TRBD2. V lost 5 bases, J lost 2 bases, and 9 bases stayed unmatched. The CDR3 consists of 16 residues. CDR1 SGHTA and CDR2 FQGTGA come from the germline V gene. CDR3 in DNA: TGTGCCAGCAGCATGGGGACTAGCCCGCATCAAGAGACCCAGTACTTC. Translation gives CASSMGTSPHQETQYF.

The gene calls are TRBV2 and TRBJ2-7; possible D gene TRBD2, 6 bases. V lost 3 bases and J lost 2, with 11 bases in between. The germline CDR1 and CDR2 sequences are SNHLY and FYNNEI. The CDR3 is 14 amino acids. The CDR3 DNA is TGTGCCAGCAGTGAGGGGGGACCCCCCTACGAGCAGTACTTC. It is translated as CASSEGGPPYEQYF. Full variable domain (outside the CDR3, taken from reference TRBV2 and TRBJ2-7): EPEVTQTPSHQVTQMGQEVILRCVPISNHLYFYWYRQILGQKVEFLVSFYNNEISEKSEIFDDQFSVERPDGSNFTLKIRSTKLEDSAMYFCASSEGGPPYEQYFGPGTRLTVT.

This chain joins TRBV11-2 and TRBJ1-2, with TRBD1 matching 12 bases. The ends lost 4 bases at V and 4 bases at J; junction bases unmatched: 10. The CDR3 contains 17 residues. Germline V gives CDR1 SGHAT, CDR2 FQNNGV. CDR3: CASSSGRDRGRGYGYTF. CDR3 DNA: TGTGCCAGCAGCTCCGGCCGGGACAGGGGGCGAGGCTATGGCTACACCTTC.

This clone showed up just a few times. V is TRBV7-9 and J is TRBJ1-5, with D perhaps matching TRBD1 (5 bases). Germline CDR1 reads SEHNR; CDR2 reads FQNEAQ (reference sequence). This CDR3 spans 15 amino acids. V was clipped by 6 bases and J by 4 bases, with 16 bases between them. This CDR3 reads CASSRGQQGNQPQHF. The DNA for the CDR3 is TGTGCCAGCAGTCGAGGTCAGCAGGGAAATCAGCCCCAGCATTTT.

The rearrangement links TRBV3-1 (or the pseudogene TRBV3-2) to TRBJ2-6; the match to TRBD1 covers 7 bases. V gave up 2 bases and J gave up 1 base; unmatched junction bases: 8. Germline CDR1 LGHDT, CDR2 YNNKEL (reference sequence). The CDR3 has 18 residues. CDR3 protein: CASSQIRQGRSGANVLTF. The DNA of the CDR3 is TGTGCCAGCAGCCAAATCAGACAGGGAAGGTCTGGGGCCAACGTCCTGACTTTC.

The chain links TRBV4-2 to TRBJ2-5, with 14 bases identical to TRBD2. Unmatched junction bases numbered 5, after V lost 0 bases and J lost 5 bases. Per the germline V gene, CDR1 is LGHNA and CDR2 is YNFKEQ. CDR3 size: 17 residues. The CDR3 sequence is CASSQETSGRAGETQYF. DNA of the CDR3: TGTGCCAGCAGCCAAGAGACTAGCGGGAGGGCCGGGGAGACCCAGTACTTC.

This chain joins TRBV27 and TRBJ1-2, with TRBD1 identical over 8 bases. V lost 9 bases to trimming and J lost 7 bases; unmatched junction nucleotides: 13. The CDR3 loop spans 14 amino acids. Germline assignment: CDR1 MNHEY and CDR2 SMNVEV (reference sequence). CDR3 bases: TGTGCCAGTTCAACAGGGGGAGACTCACGTGGCTACACCTTC. Translated, it gives CASSTGGDSRGYTF.

The chain links TRBV7-2 to TRBJ2-1; tentatively, D is TRBD2 (5 bases). Germline V gene data show CDR1 as SGHTA and CDR2 as FQGNSA. The CDR3 runs 13 residues. V dropped 3 bases and J dropped 9 bases, with 12 bases sitting between them. DNA of the CDR3: TGTGCCAGCAGCTTTCACGGACTGGGTGAGCAGTTCTTC. This sequence encodes CASSFHGLGEQFF.

The J gene is TRBJ2-3, the V gene TRBV7-2; 8 bases match TRBD2. CDR3 length: 15 residues. CDR1 is SGHTA, CDR2 FQGNSA, per germline. Losses at the gene ends were 4 bases for V and 4 bases for J; bases not matched to a gene: 7. CDR3 sequence (DNA): TGTGCCAGCAGCTCGCGGACGGGGGGGCCAGATACGCAGTATTTT. As protein: CASSSRTGGPDTQYF.

The chain links TRBV30 to TRBJ1-5; the match to TRBD1 covers 11 bases. CDR1 is GTSNPN and CDR2 is SVGIG in the germline V gene (reference sequence). The V segment lost 1 base and the J segment 6 bases; nucleotides outside the gene matches: 5. There are 15 residues in the CDR3. The CDR3 is CAWSAGTGGSQPQHF. CDR3 in DNA: TGTGCCTGGAGTGCCGGGACAGGGGGAAGTCAGCCCCAGCATTTT.

CDR3 sequence (DNA): TGTGCCAGCTCACCGGGACAGGGGAGTAACTCACCCCTCCACTTT. It codes for CASSPGQGSNSPLHF. J is TRBJ1-6 and V is TRBV18; 10 positions match TRBD1. Germline V gives CDR1 KGHSH, CDR2 LQKENI. The J segment lost 10 bases and the V segment lost 3 bases, leaving 6 bases of the junction unmatched. CDR3 length: 15 amino acids.

The V gene is TRBV9, the J gene TRBJ1-1, with 9 positions matching TRBD1. The germline V gene has CDR1 SGDLS and CDR2 YYNGEE. CDR3 length: 14 residues. The J segment lost 4 bases and the V segment lost 2 bases, leaving 3 bases of the junction unmatched. The CDR3 loop reads CASSVGGQGTEAFF. The CDR3 DNA reads TGTGCCAGCAGCGTCGGGGGACAGGGCACTGAAGCTTTCTTT.

The J gene is TRBJ1-4, the V gene TRBV25-1, with 7 bases lining up with TRBD1. V gave up 6 bases and J gave up 4 bases; unmatched junction bases: 5. The germline gives CDR1 MGHDK, CDR2 SYGVNS. The CDR3 totals 14 residues. The CDR3 DNA follows: TGTGCCAGCAGACAGGGGCGCGATAATGAAAAACTGTTTTTT. Amino acid sequence: CASRQGRDNEKLFF.

The V and J genes are TRBV2 and TRBJ2-5, with 11 bases identical to TRBD2. V lost 6 bases and J lost 4; bases outside the gene matches: 10. Germline V gives CDR1 SNHLY, CDR2 FYNNEI. The CDR3 loop spans 16 amino acids. CDR3 in amino acids: CASRKGLAVVGETQYF. CDR3 nucleotides: TGTGCCAGCAGAAAGGGACTAGCGGTCGTCGGAGAGACCCAGTACTTC. Full variable domain (remainder filled in from reference TRBV2 and TRBJ2-5): EPEVTQTPSHQVTQMGQEVILRCVPISNHLYFYWYRQILGQKVEFLVSFYNNEISEKSEIFDDQFSVERPDGSNFTLKIRSTKLEDSAMYFCASRKGLAVVGETQYFGPGTRLLVL.

This rearrangement joins TRBV6-2 or TRBV6-3 to TRBJ1-4; 9 nucleotides line up with TRBD1. The germline gives CDR1 MNHEY, CDR2 SVGEGT. The CDR3 runs 14 residues. V lost 6 bases to trimming and J lost 8 bases; unmatched junction nucleotides: 7. The CDR3 region is CASSSGTGWEKLFF. The CDR3 DNA reads as TGTGCCAGCAGCTCCGGGACAGGGTGGGAAAAACTGTTTTTT.

This rearrangement joins TRBV4-1 to TRBJ1-2, with a tentative D call TRBD1 (5 bases). The ends were cut back, 0 bases at V and 8 bases at J, with 10 bases in the middle. Germline assignment: CDR1 MGHRA and CDR2 YSYEKL. This CDR3 contains 13 residues. The DNA for the CDR3 is TGCGCCAGCAGCCAAGAAGGAGGGGAGGGCTACACCTTC. Translation gives CASSQEGGEGYTF.

J is TRBJ1-6 and V is TRBV6-6; D might be TRBD1 (6 bases). Germline assignment: CDR1 MNHNY and CDR2 SVGAGI (reference sequence). V was pared by 6 bases and J by 8 bases, with 14 bases between. The CDR3 length is 14 residues. The CDR3 reads CASSSGVKDSPLHF. In nucleotides, the CDR3 is TGTGCCAGCAGCTCAGGGGTGAAGGATTCACCCCTCCACTTT.

CDR3 in amino acids: CASKDRGSGRGNEQFF. The CDR3 nucleotides read TGTGCCAGTAAAGACCGGGGTAGCGGGAGGGGCAATGAGCAGTTCTTC. J is TRBJ2-1 and V is TRBV19, with 11 bases matching TRBD2. The germline gives CDR1 LNHDA, CDR2 SQIVND (reference sequence). J was trimmed by 6 bases and V by 7 bases; bases with no gene match: 11. This CDR3 is 16 amino acids long. Supplemented by reference TRBV19 and TRBJ2-1, the full variable domain reads DGGITQSPKYLFRKEGQNVTLSCEQNLNHDAMYWYRQDPGQGLRLIYYSQIVNDFQKGDIAEGYSVSREKKESFPLTVTSAQKNPTAFYLCASKDRGSGRGNEQFFGPGTRLTVL.

The rearrangement uses TRBV6-5 and TRBJ2-7; TRBD1 matches at 7 bases. Looked up from germline, CDR1 is MNHEY and CDR2 is SVGAGI. Trimming removed 0 bases from V and 5 bases from J; junction bases left unmatched: 1. The CDR3 is 13 residues long. In nucleotides, the CDR3 is TGTGCCAGCAGTTACTCCGGACAGGACGAGCAGTACTTC. This codes for CASSYSGQDEQYF.

Only a few counts were recorded for this clone. This sequence joins TRBV15 and TRBJ2-1; 11 bases map to TRBD1. Germline CDR1 reads LNHNV; CDR2 reads YYDKDF (reference sequence). CDR3 length: 17 residues. V trimming: 3 bases; J trimming: 0 bases; junction bases outside the gene matches: 4. The CDR3 loop reads CATSRPGTGGSYNEQFF. The CDR3 DNA reads TGTGCCACCAGCAGGCCCGGGACAGGGGGCTCCTACAATGAGCAGTTCTTC. Full variable domain (missing parts from reference TRBV15 and TRBJ2-1): DAMVIQNPRYQVTQFGKPVTLSCSQTLNHNVMYWYQQKSSQAPKLLFHYYDKDFNNEADTPDNFQSRRPNTSFCFLDIRSPGLGDTAMYLCATSRPGTGGSYNEQFFGPGTRLTVL.

This chain uses TRBV6-5 with TRBJ1-6; 7 nucleotides agree with TRBD1. Germline V gives CDR1 MNHEY, CDR2 SVGAGI. Unmatched junction bases numbered 5, after V lost 6 bases and J lost 3 bases. CDR3 length: 15 residues. CDR3 in DNA: TGTGCCAGCAGCTCCGGGACAGTCTATAATTCACCCCTCCACTTT. Amino acids: CASSSGTVYNSPLHF.

This chain links TRBV5-6 with TRBJ1-6; 10 nucleotides align to TRBD1. CDR3 length: 14 amino acids. CDR1 is SGHDT and CDR2 is YYEEEE in the germline V gene. With V trimmed by 3 bases and J by 6 bases, 0 bases remained unmatched. DNA of the CDR3: TGTGCCAGCAGCTGGGACAGGGGTAATTCACCCCTCCACTTT. Protein sequence: CASSWDRGNSPLHF.

This rearrangement joins TRBV7-9 to TRBJ1-1; a weak D match, TRBD1 (5 bases). Trimming removed 1 base at V and 7 bases at J, with 16 bases between. The germline V gene encodes CDR1 SEHNR and CDR2 FQNEAQ (reference sequence). The CDR3 consists of 15 residues. The CDR3 loop reads CASSLGDSPIGEAFF. The CDR3 region has the DNA TGTGCCAGCAGCTTAGGTGACAGCCCGATAGGTGAAGCTTTCTTT.

The genes are TRBV15 and TRBJ2-6, with unresolved D. CDR1 and CDR2 (germline): LNHNV, YYDKDF (reference sequence). This CDR3 spans 15 amino acids. Between the trimmed V and J ends, which lost 1 base and 1 base, there was a span of 5 bases. The CDR3 is CATSRVGSGANVLTF. For the CDR3, the DNA is TGTGCCACCAGCAGAGTCGGTTCTGGGGCCAACGTCCTGACTTTC.